The T cell receptor beta chain described here comes from a study of blood T cell repertoires in COVID-19. Whole-study context: Sites across the United States, Italy and Spain contributed samples from acute and convalescent COVID-19. Nucleic acid was either cDNA or gDNA, and it came from T cells, B-cell-depleted T cells, or PBMCs.

Seattle enrolled patients during active infection and tracked them longitudinally. As handled by the study authors: The assay estimated nucleated cells by amplifying reference gene primers. Repertoires were generated with immunoSEQ multiplex PCR, while TCRdb's copy carries only in-frame clones and drops some. V, J and clone size were drawn from that table, and D and trimming were deduced from the DNA. Here the sample spans about 300,000 clones, roughly 90% being singletons. This CDR3 contains 13 residues. V lost 3 bases and J 5 bases, leaving 7 bases between the germline ends. The germline V gene encodes CDR1 SGHNT and CDR2 YENEEA.

The sample was peripheral blood. This rearrangement joins TRBV11-3 to TRBJ2-2; D might be TRBD1 (6 bases). The TCR comes from a woman between 25 and 40 years old with COVID-19, enrolled during active disease. In DNA form, the CDR3 reads TGTGCCAGCAGCTTCACAGGGACCGGGGAGCTGTTTTTT. Its translation is CASSFTGTGELFF.